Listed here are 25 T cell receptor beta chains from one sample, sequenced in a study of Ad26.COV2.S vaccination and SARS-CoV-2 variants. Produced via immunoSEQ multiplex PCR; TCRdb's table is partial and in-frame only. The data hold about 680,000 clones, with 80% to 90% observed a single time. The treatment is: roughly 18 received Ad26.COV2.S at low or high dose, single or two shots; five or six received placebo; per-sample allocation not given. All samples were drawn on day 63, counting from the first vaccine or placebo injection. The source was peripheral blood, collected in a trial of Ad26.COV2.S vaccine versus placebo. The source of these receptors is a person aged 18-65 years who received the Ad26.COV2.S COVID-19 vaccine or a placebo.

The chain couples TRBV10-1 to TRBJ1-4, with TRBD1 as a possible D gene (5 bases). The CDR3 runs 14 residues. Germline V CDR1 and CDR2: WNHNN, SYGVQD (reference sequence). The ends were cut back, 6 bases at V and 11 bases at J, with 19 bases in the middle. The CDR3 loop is CASREGLSPGKLFF. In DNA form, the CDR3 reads TGCGCCAGCAGGGAGGGGCTGTCCCCGGGGAAACTGTTTTTT.

In nucleotides, the CDR3 is TGTGCCAGCAGTTTCGGGGGCCCTGCGCAGTATTTT. This gives the protein CASSFGGPAQYF. The chain is built from TRBV12-3 or TRBV12-4 and TRBJ2-3; D is perhaps TRBD1 or TRBD2 (6 bases each). The CDR3 is 12 residues long. V lost 3 bases and J 10 bases, leaving 11 bases between the germline ends.

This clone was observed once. CDR3 amino acids: CAWSQQGAAFF. Here the CDR3 DNA reads TGTGCCTGGAGCCAACAGGGGGCCGCTTTCTTT. The chain uses TRBV30 and TRBJ1-1; 9 bases agree with TRBD1. CDR1 is GTSNPN and CDR2 is SVGIG in the germline V gene (reference sequence). With V trimmed by 3 bases and J by 11 bases, 4 bases remained unmatched. The CDR3 covers 11 residues.

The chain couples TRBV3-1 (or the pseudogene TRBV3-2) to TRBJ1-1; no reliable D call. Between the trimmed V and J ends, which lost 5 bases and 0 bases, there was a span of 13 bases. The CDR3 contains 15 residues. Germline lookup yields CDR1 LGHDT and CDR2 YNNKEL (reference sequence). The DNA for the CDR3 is TGTGCCAGCAGCGTAAGTCCGGTCGTGAACACTGAAGCTTTCTTT. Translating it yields CASSVSPVVNTEAFF.

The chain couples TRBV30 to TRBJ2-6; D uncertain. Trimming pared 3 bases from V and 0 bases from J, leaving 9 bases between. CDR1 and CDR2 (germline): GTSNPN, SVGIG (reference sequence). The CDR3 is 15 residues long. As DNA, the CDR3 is TGTGCCTGGAGGGCAGACAACTCTGGGGCCAACGTCCTGACTTTC. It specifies CAWRADNSGANVLTF.

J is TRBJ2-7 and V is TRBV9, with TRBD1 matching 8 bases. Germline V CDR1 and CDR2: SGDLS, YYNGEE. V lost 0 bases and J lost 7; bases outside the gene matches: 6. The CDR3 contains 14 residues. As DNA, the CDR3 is TGTGCCAGCAGCGTAGGGGGACAGGCGCGAGAGCAGTACTTC. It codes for CASSVGGQAREQYF. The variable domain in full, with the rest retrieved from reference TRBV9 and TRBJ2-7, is DSGVTQTPKHLITATGQRVTLRCSPRSGDLSVYWYQQSLDQGLQFLIQYYNGEERAKGNILERFSAQQFPDLHSELNLSSLELGDSALYFCASSVGGQAREQYFGPGTRLTVT.

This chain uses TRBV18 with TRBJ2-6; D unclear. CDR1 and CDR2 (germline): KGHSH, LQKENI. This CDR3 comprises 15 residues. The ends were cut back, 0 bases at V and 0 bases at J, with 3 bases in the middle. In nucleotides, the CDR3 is TGTGCCAGCTCACCACCCCGCTCTGGGGCCAACGTCCTGACTTTC. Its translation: CASSPPRSGANVLTF. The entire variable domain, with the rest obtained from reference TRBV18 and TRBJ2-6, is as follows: NAGVMQNPRHLVRRRGQEARLRCSPMKGHSHVYWYRQLPEEGLKFMVYLQKENIIDESGMPKERFSAEFPKEGPSILRIQQVVRGDSAAYFCASSPPRSGANVLTFGAGSRLTVL.

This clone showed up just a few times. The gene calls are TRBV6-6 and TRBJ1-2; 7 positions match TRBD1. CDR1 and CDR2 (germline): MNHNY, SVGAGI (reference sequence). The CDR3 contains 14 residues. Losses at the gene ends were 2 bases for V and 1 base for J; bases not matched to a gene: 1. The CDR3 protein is CASSYRQGNYGYTF. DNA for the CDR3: TGTGCCAGCAGTTACCGACAGGGTAACTATGGCTACACCTTC.

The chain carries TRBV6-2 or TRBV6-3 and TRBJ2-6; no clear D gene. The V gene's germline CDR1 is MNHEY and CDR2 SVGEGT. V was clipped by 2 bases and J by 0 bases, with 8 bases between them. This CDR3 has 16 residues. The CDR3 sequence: CASSYDEHSGANVLTF. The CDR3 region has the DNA TGTGCCAGCAGTTACGACGAGCACTCTGGGGCCAACGTCCTGACTTTC.

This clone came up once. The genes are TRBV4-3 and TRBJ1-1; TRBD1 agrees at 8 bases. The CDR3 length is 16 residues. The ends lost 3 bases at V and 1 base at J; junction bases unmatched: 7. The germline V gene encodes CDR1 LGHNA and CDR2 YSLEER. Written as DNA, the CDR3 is TGCGCCAGCAGCCAGGCTCAGGGGGCAACGAACACTGAAGCTTTCTTT. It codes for CASSQAQGATNTEAFF.

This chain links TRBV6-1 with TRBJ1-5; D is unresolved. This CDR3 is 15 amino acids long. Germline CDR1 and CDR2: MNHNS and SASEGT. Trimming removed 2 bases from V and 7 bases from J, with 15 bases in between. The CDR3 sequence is CASSETGNSRQPQHF. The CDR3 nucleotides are TGTGCCAGCAGTGAAACGGGGAATTCCCGGCAGCCCCAGCATTTT.

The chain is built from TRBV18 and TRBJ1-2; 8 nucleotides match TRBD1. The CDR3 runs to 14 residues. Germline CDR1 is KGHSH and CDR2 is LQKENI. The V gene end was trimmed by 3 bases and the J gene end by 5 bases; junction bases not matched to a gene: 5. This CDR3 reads CASSPTTGAYGYTF. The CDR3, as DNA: TGTGCCAGCTCACCGACGACAGGGGCATATGGCTACACCTTC.

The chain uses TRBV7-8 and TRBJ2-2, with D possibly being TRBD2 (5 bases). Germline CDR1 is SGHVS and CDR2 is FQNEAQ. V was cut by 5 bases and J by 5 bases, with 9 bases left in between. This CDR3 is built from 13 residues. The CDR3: CASSRRGTGELFF. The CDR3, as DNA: TGTGCCAGCAGCCGTCGGGGAACCGGGGAGCTGTTTTTT.

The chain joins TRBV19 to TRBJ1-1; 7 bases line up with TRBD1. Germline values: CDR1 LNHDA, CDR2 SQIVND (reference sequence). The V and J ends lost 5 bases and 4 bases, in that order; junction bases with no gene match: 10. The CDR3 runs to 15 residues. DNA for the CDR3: TGTGCCAGTAGTTTGAGAAATACAGGGGTCACTGAAGCTTTCTTT. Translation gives CASSLRNTGVTEAFF.

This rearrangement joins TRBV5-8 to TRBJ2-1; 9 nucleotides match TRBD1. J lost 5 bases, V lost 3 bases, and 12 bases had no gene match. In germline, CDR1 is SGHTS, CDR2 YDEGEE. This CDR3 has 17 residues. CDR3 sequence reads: CASSSARTGEPDNEQFF. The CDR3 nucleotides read TGTGCCAGCAGCTCGGCCCGGACAGGGGAGCCGGACAATGAGCAGTTCTTC.

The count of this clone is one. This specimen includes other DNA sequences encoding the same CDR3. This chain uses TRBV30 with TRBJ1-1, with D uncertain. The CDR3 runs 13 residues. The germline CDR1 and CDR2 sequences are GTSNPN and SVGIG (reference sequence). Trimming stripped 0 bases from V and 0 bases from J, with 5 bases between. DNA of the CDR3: TGTGCCTGGAGTGTAGGGATGAACACTGAAGCTTTCTTT. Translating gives CAWSVGMNTEAFF.

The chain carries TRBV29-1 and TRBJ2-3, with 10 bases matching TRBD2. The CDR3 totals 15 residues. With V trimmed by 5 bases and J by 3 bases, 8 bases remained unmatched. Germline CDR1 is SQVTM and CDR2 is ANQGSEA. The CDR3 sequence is CSVSPSGSGTDTQYF. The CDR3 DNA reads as TGCAGCGTTTCACCTAGCGGGAGTGGTACAGATACGCAGTATTTT.

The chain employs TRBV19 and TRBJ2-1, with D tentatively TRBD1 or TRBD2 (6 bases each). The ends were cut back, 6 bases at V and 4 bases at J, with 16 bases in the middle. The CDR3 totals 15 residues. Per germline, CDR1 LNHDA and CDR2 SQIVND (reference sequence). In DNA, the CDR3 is TGTGCCAGTAGCGGGGGCAGGCCCTCATACAATGAGCAGTTCTTC. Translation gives CASSGGRPSYNEQFF.

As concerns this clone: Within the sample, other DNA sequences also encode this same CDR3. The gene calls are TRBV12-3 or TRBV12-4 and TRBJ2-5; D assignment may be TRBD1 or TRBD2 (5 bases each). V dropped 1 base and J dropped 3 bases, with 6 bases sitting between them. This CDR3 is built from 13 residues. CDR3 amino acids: CASSLGGEETQYF. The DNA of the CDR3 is TGTGCCAGCAGTTTAGGAGGGGAAGAGACCCAGTACTTC.

The CDR3, as DNA: TGTGCCAGCAGTGCCGGGACAGGCGATTACACCATATATTTT. It yields the protein CASSAGTGDYTIYF. The chain joins TRBV2 to TRBJ1-3, with 8 bases identical to TRBD1. The CDR3 loop spans 14 amino acids. V was clipped by 4 bases and J by 8 bases; unmatched bases: 7. Germline V gene data show CDR1 as SNHLY and CDR2 as FYNNEI.

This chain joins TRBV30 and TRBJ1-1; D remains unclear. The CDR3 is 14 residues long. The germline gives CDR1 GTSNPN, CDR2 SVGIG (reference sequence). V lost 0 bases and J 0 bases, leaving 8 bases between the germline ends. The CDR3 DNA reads TGTGCCTGGAGTGTGCAGCACATGAACACTGAAGCTTTCTTT. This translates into CAWSVQHMNTEAFF.

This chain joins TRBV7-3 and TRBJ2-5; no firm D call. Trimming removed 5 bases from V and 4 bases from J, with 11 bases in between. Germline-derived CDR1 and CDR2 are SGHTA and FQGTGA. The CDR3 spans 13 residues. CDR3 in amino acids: CASSPYPPETQYF. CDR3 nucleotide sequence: TGTGCCAGCAGCCCTTATCCACCAGAGACCCAGTACTTC. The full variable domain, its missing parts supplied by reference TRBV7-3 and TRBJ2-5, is GAGVSQTPSNKVTEKGKYVELRCDPISGHTALYWYRQSLGQGPEFLIYFQGTGAADDSGLPNDRFFAVRPEGSVSTLKIQRTERGDSAVYLCASSPYPPETQYFGPGTRLLVL.

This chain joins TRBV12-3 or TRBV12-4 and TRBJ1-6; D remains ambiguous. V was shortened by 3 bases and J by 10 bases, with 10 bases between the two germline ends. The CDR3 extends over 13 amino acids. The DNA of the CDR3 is TGTGCCAGCAGTTTTAGGGTACGCTCACCCCTCCACTTT. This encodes CASSFRVRSPLHF.

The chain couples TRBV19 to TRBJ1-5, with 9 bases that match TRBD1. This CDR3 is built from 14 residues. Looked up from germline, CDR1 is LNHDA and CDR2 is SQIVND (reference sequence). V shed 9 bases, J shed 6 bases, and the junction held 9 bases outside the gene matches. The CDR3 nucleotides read TGTGCCAGCCGTTCACAGGGGGCTAGTCAGCCCCAGCATTTT. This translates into CASRSQGASQPQHF. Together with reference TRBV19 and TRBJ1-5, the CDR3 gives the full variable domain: DGGITQSPKYLFRKEGQNVTLSCEQNLNHDAMYWYRQDPGQGLRLIYYSQIVNDFQKGDIAEGYSVSREKKESFPLTVTSAQKNPTAFYLCASRSQGASQPQHFGDGTRLSIL.

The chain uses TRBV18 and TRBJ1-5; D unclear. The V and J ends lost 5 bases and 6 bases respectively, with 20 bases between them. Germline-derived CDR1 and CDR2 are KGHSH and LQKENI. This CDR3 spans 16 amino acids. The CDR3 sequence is CASSTEPRRQAQPQHF. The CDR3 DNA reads TGTGCCAGCTCAACCGAGCCCCGTCGGCAGGCTCAGCCCCAGCATTTT.